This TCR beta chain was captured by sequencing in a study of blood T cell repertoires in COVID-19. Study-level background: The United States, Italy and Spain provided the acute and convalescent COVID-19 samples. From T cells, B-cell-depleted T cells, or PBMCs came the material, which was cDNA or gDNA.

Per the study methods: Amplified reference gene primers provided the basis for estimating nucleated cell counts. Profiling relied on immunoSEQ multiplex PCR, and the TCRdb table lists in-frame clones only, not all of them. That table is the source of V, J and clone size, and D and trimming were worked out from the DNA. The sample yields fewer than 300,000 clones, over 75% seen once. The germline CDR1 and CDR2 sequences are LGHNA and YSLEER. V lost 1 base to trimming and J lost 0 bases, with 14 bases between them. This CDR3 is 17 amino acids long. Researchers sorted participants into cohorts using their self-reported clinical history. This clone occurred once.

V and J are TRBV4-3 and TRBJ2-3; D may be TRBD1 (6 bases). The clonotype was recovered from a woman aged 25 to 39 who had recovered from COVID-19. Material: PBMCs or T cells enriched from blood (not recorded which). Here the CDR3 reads CASSQVAGRGSTDTQYF. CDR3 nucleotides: TGCGCCAGCAGCCAAGTCGCAGGCAGGGGCAGCACAGATACGCAGTATTTT.